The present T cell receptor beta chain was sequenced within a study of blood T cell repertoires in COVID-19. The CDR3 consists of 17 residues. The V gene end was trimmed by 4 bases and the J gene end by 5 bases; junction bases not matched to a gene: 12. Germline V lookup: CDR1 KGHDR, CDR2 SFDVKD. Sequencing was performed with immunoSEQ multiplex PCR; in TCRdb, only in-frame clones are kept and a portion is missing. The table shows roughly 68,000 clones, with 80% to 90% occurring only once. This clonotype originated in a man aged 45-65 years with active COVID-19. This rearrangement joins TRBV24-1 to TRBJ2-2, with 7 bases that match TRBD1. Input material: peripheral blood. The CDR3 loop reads CATSDPNRGSGTGELFF. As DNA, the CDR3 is TGTGCCACCAGTGACCCGAACAGGGGAAGTGGGACCGGGGAGCTGTTTTTT.